The entry below gives a single T cell receptor beta chain sequence along with its context. Some clones are missing from TCRdb's copy, which holds only in-frame ones; the method was immunoSEQ multiplex PCR. The sample contains tens of thousands of clones, around 90% of which appear only once. The germline V gene encodes CDR1 SGHDT and CDR2 YYEEEE. With 3 bases removed from V and 2 bases from J, the gap between germline ends came to 9 bases. This CDR3 is 14 amino acids long. These data belong to a study of OX40 agonist ivuxolimab in advanced cancers. Study as a whole: An agonistic anti-OX40 (CD134) antibody, ivuxolimab, was used to treat the patients. A history of anti-PD-1, anti-PD-L1 or anti-CTLA-4 therapy was acceptable, and approximately 39% had some. One patient with hepatocellular carcinoma and two with cutaneous melanoma, three in all, had partial responses.

Here the sequenced sample was CD4+ or CD8+ T cells sorted from blood, taken in a trial of the OX40 agonist ivuxolimab. J is TRBJ2-4 and V is TRBV5-6; TRBD1 is a possible D gene (6 bases). The receptor comes from an adult with an advanced solid tumor such as melanoma, head and neck, liver or kidney cancer. CDR3 loop: CASSSQGTKNIQYF. The DNA for the CDR3 is TGTGCCAGCAGCTCCCAGGGGACCAAAAACATTCAGTACTTC.